These 20 T cell receptor beta chains share one sample of origin, sequenced in a study of beta chain features in type 1 diabetes. Expressed TCRB transcripts got sequenced, as all isolated RNA was reverse transcribed. Generated by immunoSEQ multiplex PCR, the TCRdb table keeps only in-frame clones and is missing some. The sample carries some 160,000 clones, just over 9% recorded once. Input material: central memory CD4+ T cells from blood. The receptors come from a woman aged 18-29 years in good health.

This clone has only a few counts. This sequence joins TRBV12-5 and TRBJ2-6, with 8 bases identical to TRBD1. The CDR3 has 16 amino acids. The V gene's germline CDR1 is LGHNT and CDR2 FRNRAP. V gave up 8 bases and J gave up 1 base; unmatched junction bases: 7. In DNA form, the CDR3 reads TGTGCTAGTTCAGGGACAGGTTTTTCTGGGGCCAACGTCCTGACTTTC. Protein: CASSGTGFSGANVLTF.

This clone was recorded a few times. This rearrangement joins TRBV29-1 to TRBJ2-3; 8 bases agree with TRBD2. The CDR3 spans 12 residues. V lost 6 bases and J lost 6; bases outside the gene matches: 5. Germline lookup yields CDR1 SQVTM and CDR2 ANQGSEA. Here the CDR3 reads CSVGVAGDTQYF. CDR3 DNA sequence: TGCAGCGTGGGCGTAGCGGGGGATACGCAGTATTTT.

This clone showed up many times. This chain uses TRBV30 with TRBJ1-2; D is undetermined. The V end was cut by 2 bases, the J end by 5 bases, with 9 bases between. Germline CDR1 and CDR2: GTSNPN and SVGIG (reference sequence). The CDR3 extends over 12 amino acids. CDR3: CAWSLGEYGYTF. The CDR3 region has the DNA TGTGCCTGGAGTCTGGGAGAGTATGGCTACACCTTC.

The rearrangement joins TRBV18 to TRBJ2-7; 8 bases line up with TRBD1. V lost 2 bases to trimming and J lost 5 bases; unmatched junction nucleotides: 2. The CDR3 has 13 amino acids. In germline, CDR1 is KGHSH, CDR2 LQKENI. The CDR3 spells CASSPGTGDEQYF. The CDR3 coding sequence is TGTGCCAGCTCACCAGGGACAGGAGACGAGCAGTACTTC.

J is TRBJ2-5 and V is TRBV6-5; D is perhaps TRBD2 (5 bases). This CDR3 has 12 residues. V was cut by 9 bases and J by 2 bases, with 10 bases left in between. CDR1 and CDR2 from the germline V gene are MNHEY and SVGAGI. The CDR3 spells CASSESQETQYF. For the CDR3, the DNA is TGTGCCAGTAGCGAGAGTCAAGAGACCCAGTACTTC.

This clone was counted a few times. The chain employs TRBV6-5 and TRBJ1-4; possibly TRBD1 for D (6 bases). V was pared by 0 bases and J by 5 bases, with 13 bases between. CDR1 and CDR2 from the germline V gene are MNHEY and SVGAGI. This CDR3 is built from 16 residues. CDR3 in DNA: TGTGCCAGCAGTTACTCCTGGACAGTTTCGAATGAAAAACTGTTTTTT. It specifies CASSYSWTVSNEKLFF.

The chain carries TRBV27 and TRBJ1-3; perhaps TRBD1 as D (5 bases). This CDR3 has 12 residues. The germline V gene encodes CDR1 MNHEY and CDR2 SMNVEV (reference sequence). V was shortened by 6 bases and J by 4 bases, with 7 bases between the two germline ends. This chain's CDR3 is CASRGPGNTIYF. The CDR3 DNA reads as TGTGCCAGCAGGGGGCCCGGAAACACCATATATTTT.

This clone appeared a few times. This rearrangement joins TRBV6-5 to TRBJ2-1; possibly TRBD2 for D (5 bases). Germline V lookup: CDR1 MNHEY, CDR2 SVGAGI. This CDR3 has 15 residues. V lost 3 bases and J lost 8, with 17 bases in between. CDR3 loop: CASSYSGLLSYEQFF. In nucleotides, the CDR3 is TGTGCCAGCAGTTATTCAGGACTTCTGAGCTATGAGCAGTTCTTC.

For the CDR3, the DNA is TGCGCCAGCAGCACTGCCAGCGGAAGCTCCTACAATGAGCAGTTCTTC. The encoded protein is CASSTASGSSYNEQFF. The chain couples TRBV5-1 to TRBJ2-1; D is possibly TRBD2 (5 bases). V was clipped by 4 bases and J by 0 bases, with 14 bases between them. This CDR3 region has 16 residues. The germline CDR1 and CDR2 sequences are SGHRS and YFSETQ.

This chain links TRBV7-8 with TRBJ2-5; D is ambiguous. Germline assignment: CDR1 SGHVS and CDR2 FQNEAQ. Deletions cut 7 bases from V and 5 bases from J, with 17 bases between. The CDR3 is made up of 14 amino acids. As DNA, the CDR3 is TGTGCCAGCACCGCCGGAGACTGGCCTGAGACCCAGTACTTC. Amino acid sequence: CASTAGDWPETQYF.

This chain connects TRBV11-2 to TRBJ2-1; D perhaps matches TRBD1 (6 bases). Trimming removed 5 bases from V and 7 bases from J, with 18 bases in between. The CDR3 runs 15 residues. Germline V lookup: CDR1 SGHAT, CDR2 FQNNGV. CDR3 bases: TGTGCCAGCAGCCGACAACCGAACAGGGCAAATGAGCAGTTCTTC. It codes for CASSRQPNRANEQFF. The full variable domain, its missing parts supplied by reference TRBV11-2 and TRBJ2-1, is EAGVAQSPRYKIIEKRQSVAFWCNPISGHATLYWYQQILGQGPKLLIQFQNNGVVDDSQLPKDRFSAERLKGVDSTLKIQPAKLEDSAVYLCASSRQPNRANEQFFGPGTRLTVL.

The genes are TRBV29-1 and TRBJ2-5; TRBD2 aligns across 13 bases. Germline V gene data show CDR1 as SQVTM and CDR2 as ANQGSEA. There are 14 residues in the CDR3. Trimming took 5 bases from V and 5 from J; bases not matched to a gene: 5. The CDR3 loop is CSVRPLAGGETQYF. DNA for the CDR3: TGCAGCGTTCGGCCACTAGCGGGGGGGGAGACCCAGTACTTC.

The chain combines TRBV5-1 with TRBJ2-7; 7 bases are shared with TRBD1. The CDR3 has 14 amino acids. V lost 0 bases, J lost 2 bases, and 2 bases stayed unmatched. The germline V gene encodes CDR1 SGHRS and CDR2 YFSETQ. Here the CDR3 reads CASSLGQGAYEQYF. Written as DNA, the CDR3 is TGCGCCAGCAGCTTGGGGCAGGGGGCCTACGAGCAGTACTTC. The whole variable domain, filled in from reference TRBV5-1 and TRBJ2-7, reads KAGVTQTPRYLIKTRGQQVTLSCSPISGHRSVSWYQQTPGQGLQFLFEYFSETQRNKGNFPGRFSGRQFSNSRSEMNVSTLELGDSALYLCASSLGQGAYEQYFGPGTRLTVT.

J is TRBJ2-7 and V is TRBV4-2, with TRBD2 matching over 12 bases. V dropped 1 base and J dropped 3; count of bases not matched to a gene: 7. This CDR3 is built from 17 residues. CDR1 is LGHNA and CDR2 is YNFKEQ in the germline V gene. The CDR3 DNA reads TGTGCCAGCAGCCAAGCCCAGACTAGCGGGAGTAACTACGAGCAGTACTTC. It translates to CASSQAQTSGSNYEQYF.

There are a few counts of this clone. The rearrangement joins TRBV10-1 to TRBJ2-2, with TRBD2 matching over 10 bases. CDR1 and CDR2 (germline): WNHNN, SYGVQD (reference sequence). CDR3 length: 13 amino acids. V was pared by 7 bases and J by 8 bases, with 4 bases of the junction left unmatched. Here the CDR3 reads CASTASGRGELFF. The CDR3 DNA sequence: TGCGCCAGCACGGCTAGCGGGAGAGGGGAGCTGTTTTTT.

In this sample, this clone turned up many times. CDR3 bases: TGTGCCAGCAGCTTCGGTGGAGCTAGAGCCTACGAGCAGTACTTC. Encoded protein: CASSFGGARAYEQYF. V gene TRBV7-2 combines with J gene TRBJ2-7, with unresolved D. This CDR3 has 15 residues. Germline lookup yields CDR1 SGHTA and CDR2 FQGNSA. Trimming pared 3 bases from V and 2 bases from J, leaving 14 bases between.

This clone was observed a few times. The chain couples TRBV5-1 to TRBJ1-2, with TRBD1 matching over 8 bases. There are 14 residues in the CDR3. With 3 bases clipped from V and 7 bases from J, the junction kept 8 bases outside the gene matches. Per the germline V gene, CDR1 is SGHRS and CDR2 is YFSETQ. The CDR3 bases are TGCGCCAGCAGCTCGGGACAGGCAGGGCTTGGCTACACCTTC. Translated, it gives CASSSGQAGLGYTF.

This clone was seen a few times. For the CDR3, the DNA is TGTGCCAGCAGCTTAGGCAGCCTGGAGGAGACCCAGTACTTC. The encoded protein is CASSLGSLEETQYF. The genes are TRBV7-9 and TRBJ2-5, with no clear D. The V end lost 1 base, the J end lost 5 bases, and 11 bases lay between the germline ends. CDR3 length: 14 residues. Germline loops: CDR1 SEHNR, CDR2 FQNEAQ (reference sequence).

The table lists this clone with a few counts. The genes are TRBV5-6 and TRBJ1-2; perhaps TRBD1 as D (5 bases). Germline V gene sequence: CDR1 SGHDT, CDR2 YYEEEE. This CDR3 has 14 residues. With 1 base removed from V and 0 bases from J, the gap between germline ends came to 7 bases. CDR3 sequence: CASSLTGPNYGYTF. CDR3 nucleotide sequence: TGTGCCAGCAGCTTGACAGGCCCTAACTATGGCTACACCTTC.

J is TRBJ2-7 and V is TRBV29-1, with 7 nucleotides matching TRBD2. Germline V gene sequence: CDR1 SQVTM, CDR2 ANQGSEA. CDR3 length equals 16 residues. The J segment lost 2 bases and the V segment lost 7 bases, leaving 17 bases of the junction unmatched. The CDR3 DNA reads as TGCAGCGCCCGAGGGAGGGTAGGGGCTACGACCTACGAGCAGTACTTC. This encodes CSARGRVGATTYEQYF.